In this sample, the clone carrying this TCR beta chain turned up a few times. The junction does not match germline at one end; this may be a read error. Time point in this sample: blood at routine non-recurrence follow-up after resection. Whole RNA from tumor, nontumor lung or frozen PBMC was sequenced unsorted. TCRdb re-called the 5' RACE reads through MiXCR, storing one row per CDR3 protein. The sample yields tens of thousands of distinct CDR3 sequences, approximately 5.9% seen once. These data come from a study of spatial heterogeneity in lung cancer. On the study more broadly: Patients with untreated early-stage non-small cell lung cancer, numbering roughly 69, were the donors.

The CDR3 consists of 13 residues. The chain recombines TRBV12-3 or TRBV12-4 with TRBJ2-5; D might be TRBD1 or TRBD2, each matching 5 bases. This TCR was recovered from a female donor with early-stage non-small cell lung cancer. This sample comprised PBMCs, obtained at follow-up. The CDR3 coding sequence is TGTGCCAGCCGTTTGGGGGTCCAAGAGACCCAGTACTTC. Translating gives CASRLGVQETQYF.